Below, 9 T cell receptor beta chains from the same sample are listed, as sequenced in a study of PD-1 blockade in classical Hodgkin lymphoma. After autologous stem cell transplantation all patients relapsed, and prior brentuximab vedotin exposure differed between cohorts. The protocol was immunoSEQ multiplex PCR, while the TCRdb copy is restricted to in-frame clones and leaves out a portion. Among about 19,000 clones, 86% were seen once, and the ten largest hold 13%. The sequenced sample was peripheral blood mononuclear cells (PBMCs), obtained before the second cycle of nivolumab. The receptors here all came from a human donor with classical Hodgkin lymphoma.

V and J are TRBV7-9 and TRBJ2-3, with D unclear. The CDR3 covers 15 residues. The germline V and J ends were trimmed by 4 bases and 0 bases, with 11 bases remaining between them. The germline gives CDR1 SEHNR, CDR2 FQNEAQ (reference sequence). CDR3 protein: CASSSQGVSTDTQYF. The CDR3 DNA is TGTGCCAGCAGCTCACAAGGCGTTAGCACAGATACGCAGTATTTT.

The chain carries TRBV19 and TRBJ1-5; unclear D gene. V was clipped by 7 bases and J by 3 bases, with 16 bases between them. Germline CDR1 LNHDA, CDR2 SQIVND (reference sequence). This CDR3 region has 15 residues. The CDR3 DNA reads as TGTGCCAGTACCACCTCCGGTATCTCCAATCAGCCCCAGCATTTT. Translated, it gives CASTTSGISNQPQHF.

This clone was seen only once. The chain joins TRBV9 to TRBJ1-4, with a tentative D call TRBD1 (5 bases). V lost 4 bases, J lost 5 bases, and 9 bases lay in between. The CDR3 has 13 amino acids. CDR1 SGDLS and CDR2 YYNGEE come from the germline V gene. The CDR3 region is CASSQDTNEKLFF. The CDR3, as DNA: TGTGCCAGCAGCCAGGACACGAATGAAAAACTGTTTTTT.

V and J are TRBV19 and TRBJ2-7, with D unresolved. Germline V gene lookup returns CDR1 LNHDA and CDR2 SQIVND (reference sequence). Between the trimmed V and J ends, which lost 3 bases and 2 bases, there was a span of 11 bases. This CDR3 contains 14 residues. The CDR3 protein is CASSMSFGTYEQYF. CDR3 nucleotide sequence: TGTGCCAGTAGTATGAGTTTTGGCACCTACGAGCAGTACTTC.

The chain recombines TRBV28 with TRBJ1-2, with a tentative D call TRBD1 (5 bases). The CDR3 has 15 residues. V lost 10 bases to trimming and J lost 0 bases, with 18 bases between them. Per germline, CDR1 MDHEN and CDR2 SYDVKM. CDR3 in amino acids: CATFGAGVPNYGYTF. The CDR3 DNA is TGTGCCACTTTCGGGGCGGGGGTACCTAACTATGGCTACACCTTC.

The chain links TRBV10-3 to TRBJ1-2; 11 nucleotides line up with TRBD1. Germline V gene lookup returns CDR1 ENHRY and CDR2 SYGVKD. CDR3 length: 19 amino acids. With 0 bases clipped from V and 6 bases from J, the junction kept 15 bases outside the gene matches. CDR3 nucleotide sequence: TGTGCCATCAGTGAGTCGAGCGGGACAGGGGGTATCATCCCTCATGGCTACACCTTC. This codes for CAISESSGTGGIIPHGYTF.

The rearrangement uses TRBV7-9 and TRBJ1-2; a possible D gene is TRBD1 (6 bases). This CDR3 is built from 13 residues. V was clipped by 5 bases and J by 4 bases, with 11 bases between them. CDR1 is SEHNR, CDR2 FQNEAQ, per germline (reference sequence). CDR3 loop: CASSPRDTYGYTF. The CDR3 DNA is TGTGCCAGCAGCCCCCGGGACACCTATGGCTACACCTTC. Using reference TRBV7-9 and TRBJ1-2 for the parts outside the CDR3, the full variable domain is DTGVSQNPRHKITKRGQNVTFRCDPISEHNRLYWYRQTLGQGPEFLTYFQNEAQLEKSRLLSDRFSAERPKGSFSTLEIQRTEQGDSAMYLCASSPRDTYGYTFGSGTRLTVV.

The gene calls are TRBV5-1 and TRBJ1-1; 7 positions match TRBD1. CDR3 length: 16 residues. The V gene's germline CDR1 is SGHRS and CDR2 YFSETQ. Germline trimming cut 2 bases from V and 0 bases from J; bases unmatched to any gene: 7. CDR3 protein: CASSLGGRAMNTEAFF. The DNA of the CDR3 is TGCGCCAGCAGCTTAGGGGGCAGGGCCATGAACACTGAAGCTTTCTTT.

V is TRBV2 and J is TRBJ2-3; TRBD2 matches 12 bases. The V and J ends lost 8 bases and 2 bases, in that order; junction bases with no gene match: 2. This CDR3 spans 14 amino acids. Germline CDR1 is SNHLY and CDR2 is FYNNEI. The CDR3 region is CASGLAGYTDTQYF. In nucleotides, the CDR3 is TGTGCCAGCGGACTAGCGGGGTACACAGATACGCAGTATTTT.